These 20 T cell receptor beta chains were all obtained from the same sample, sequenced in a study of blood T cell repertoires in COVID-19. Profiled with immunoSEQ multiplex PCR; TCRdb holds only in-frame clones, not every one. The data contain about 94,000 clones, 65% to 85% of them seen just once; the ten biggest clones take up about 6.3%. Sequences were obtained from peripheral blood. These receptors all come from a man between 60 and 75 years old with acute or convalescent COVID-19.

J is TRBJ1-2 and V is TRBV25-1, with 7 bases matching TRBD1. Germline V gene data show CDR1 as MGHDK and CDR2 as SYGVNS. The V segment lost 5 bases and the J segment 4 bases; nucleotides outside the gene matches: 10. The CDR3 spans 15 residues. This CDR3 is CASSPLGQEVYGYTF. The CDR3 region has the DNA TGTGCCAGCAGTCCATTAGGACAGGAGGTCTATGGCTACACCTTC.

This clone was observed a single time. The V gene is TRBV10-1, the J gene TRBJ2-7; a possible D gene is TRBD1 (5 bases). This CDR3 contains 11 residues. Trimming cost V 5 bases and J 3 bases, with 5 bases left between them. Germline CDR1 reads WNHNN; CDR2 reads SYGVQD (reference sequence). The CDR3 loop reads CASSQGYEQYF. In nucleotides, the CDR3 is TGCGCCAGCAGTCAGGGCTACGAGCAGTACTTC.

J is TRBJ2-1 and V is TRBV7-8, with TRBD2 identical over 14 bases. CDR1 is SGHVS and CDR2 is FQNEAQ in the germline V gene. The V segment lost 5 bases and the J segment 3 bases; nucleotides outside the gene matches: 3. The CDR3 spans 16 residues. For the CDR3, the DNA is TGTGCCAGCAGCCGGGGACTAGCGGGGGTCTACAATGAGCAGTTCTTC. This codes for CASSRGLAGVYNEQFF.

The genes are TRBV29-1 and TRBJ1-4; perhaps TRBD1 as D (6 bases). This CDR3 spans 16 amino acids. CDR1 and CDR2 (germline): SQVTM, ANQGSEA. V was pared by 6 bases and J by 3 bases, with 20 bases between. CDR3 DNA sequence: TGCAGCGTCCGATATAATACAGGGAAAGCTAATGAAAAACTGTTTTTT. Protein sequence: CSVRYNTGKANEKLFF.

This chain joins TRBV5-4 and TRBJ1-1; D is perhaps TRBD1 (5 bases). The CDR3 has 15 residues. Germline CDR1 SGHNT, CDR2 YYREEE (reference sequence). Trimming shortened V by 5 bases and J by 1 base, and 15 bases separated the two germline ends. As DNA, the CDR3 is TGTGCCAGCAGTAACTCACAGGTGAGGAACACTGAAGCTTTCTTT. Translation: CASSNSQVRNTEAFF.

V usage is TRBV29-1 and J usage is TRBJ1-1; tentatively, D is TRBD1 (6 bases). The germline V and J ends were trimmed by 7 bases and 2 bases, with 8 bases remaining between them. The germline CDR1 and CDR2 sequences are SQVTM and ANQGSEA. The CDR3 covers 11 residues. CDR3 protein: CSAQGNTEAFF. DNA for the CDR3: TGCAGCGCACAGGGAAACACTGAAGCTTTCTTT.

V and J are TRBV2 and TRBJ1-1; D gene ambiguous. The CDR3 has 14 amino acids. In germline, CDR1 is SNHLY, CDR2 FYNNEI. Trimming cost V 2 bases and J 4 bases, with 11 bases left between them. CDR3 residues: CASSEQAVGTEAFF. For the CDR3, the DNA is TGTGCCAGCAGTGAACAGGCAGTGGGCACTGAAGCTTTCTTT.

J is TRBJ2-7 and V is TRBV2; TRBD1 matches 7 bases. CDR1 and CDR2 (germline): SNHLY, FYNNEI. The CDR3 loop spans 14 amino acids. Germline trimming cut 5 bases from V and 2 bases from J; bases unmatched to any gene: 6. The CDR3 here is CASSQQGSTYEQYF. DNA for the CDR3: TGTGCCAGCAGTCAACAGGGGTCCACCTACGAGCAGTACTTC.

The gene calls are TRBV18 and TRBJ2-5; D may be TRBD1 (6 bases). Germline CDR1 is KGHSH and CDR2 is LQKENI. The V gene lost 2 bases and the J gene lost 5 bases, with 15 bases spanning the gap. CDR3 length: 15 residues. The CDR3 DNA sequence: TGTGCCAGCTCACCAGTATACAGGGAAGGGGAGACCCAGTACTTC. Encoded protein: CASSPVYREGETQYF.

The chain recombines TRBV29-1 with TRBJ1-1; D might be TRBD1 (6 bases). V was shortened by 6 bases and J by 0 bases, with 17 bases between the two germline ends. CDR1 SQVTM and CDR2 ANQGSEA come from the germline V gene. CDR3 length: 15 residues. The CDR3: CSVLARTAMNTEAFF. DNA for the CDR3: TGCAGCGTCCTCGCCCGGACAGCGATGAACACTGAAGCTTTCTTT.

CDR3 in amino acids: CASSQEGPSLYEQYF. As DNA, the CDR3 is TGTGCCAGCAGCCAGGAGGGGCCCTCTCTCTACGAGCAGTACTTC. The chain carries TRBV5-6 and TRBJ2-7, with D possibly being TRBD2 (6 bases). Trimming left V 4 bases short and J 3 bases short, with 17 bases between. The CDR3 spans 15 residues. Germline V lookup: CDR1 SGHDT, CDR2 YYEEEE.

A single count supports this clone. The chain has TRBV25-1 and TRBJ1-2, with D possibly TRBD1 on 6 matching bases. CDR3 length: 13 residues. V was cut by 5 bases and J by 7 bases, with 14 bases left in between. Germline CDR1 and CDR2: MGHDK and SYGVNS. CDR3 protein: CASSPQGGVGYTF. CDR3 nucleotide sequence: TGTGCCAGCAGTCCACAGGGAGGGGTTGGCTACACCTTC.

The rearrangement links TRBV20-1 to TRBJ1-1, with D possibly TRBD1 on 5 matching bases. CDR1 and CDR2 from the germline V gene are DFQATT and SNEGSKA (reference sequence). Trimming shortened V by 6 bases and J by 7 bases, and 12 bases separated the two germline ends. There are 11 residues in the CDR3. The CDR3 is CSAGDSYEAFF. DNA for the CDR3: TGCAGTGCCGGTGACAGCTATGAAGCTTTCTTT.

The chain employs TRBV30 and TRBJ1-2; no firm D call. Germline-derived CDR1 and CDR2 are GTSNPN and SVGIG (reference sequence). V shed 1 base and J shed 8 bases, with 8 bases lying between them. The CDR3 extends over 11 amino acids. CDR3 protein: CAWSGLLGYTF. The CDR3 nucleotides read TGTGCCTGGAGTGGACTGCTCGGCTACACCTTC.

This rearrangement joins TRBV6-6 to TRBJ1-1; maybe TRBD1 (6 bases). The CDR3 is 13 amino acids. The V end was cut by 7 bases, the J end by 1 base, with 10 bases between. From germline, CDR1 is MNHNY and CDR2 SVGAGI (reference sequence). The CDR3 nucleotides are TGTGCCAGCAACATACAGGGGAACACTGAAGCTTTCTTT. Translation gives CASNIQGNTEAFF.

The chain joins TRBV25-1 to TRBJ2-1; tentative D call: TRBD1 (6 bases). The V and J ends lost 1 base and 2 bases respectively, with 9 bases between them. The germline gives CDR1 MGHDK, CDR2 SYGVNS. The CDR3 contains 15 residues. The CDR3 reads CASSELDSPYNEQFF. CDR3 sequence (DNA): TGTGCCAGCAGTGAATTGGACAGTCCCTACAATGAGCAGTTCTTC. The full variable domain, in which reference TRBV25-1 and TRBJ2-1 provide the parts outside the CDR3, is EADIYQTPRYLVIGTGKKITLECSQTMGHDKMYWYQQDPGMELHLIHYSYGVNSTEKGDLSSESTVSRIRTEHFPLTLESARPSHTSQYLCASSELDSPYNEQFFGPGTRLTVL.

The J gene is TRBJ1-1, the V gene TRBV5-1, with a possible D match to TRBD1 (6 bases). This CDR3 region has 17 residues. V was pared by 1 base and J by 0 bases, with 16 bases between. Germline CDR1 and CDR2: SGHRS and YFSETQ. The CDR3 coding sequence is TGCGCCAGCAGCTTGTTTGGACAGCCCGATATGAACACTGAAGCTTTCTTT. Translated, it gives CASSLFGQPDMNTEAFF.

V gene TRBV5-1 combines with J gene TRBJ1-3; D gene unclear. The length of the CDR3 is 15 residues. Trimming left V 0 bases short and J 0 bases short, with 7 bases between. CDR1 is SGHRS, CDR2 YFSETQ, per germline. The CDR3 coding sequence is TGCGCCAGCAGCTTGGGGGAGAGCTCTGGAAACACCATATATTTT. Amino acids: CASSLGESSGNTIYF.

This clone was seen only a few times. The chain is built from TRBV4-1 and TRBJ1-1; no firm D call. Trimming took off 0 bases at V and 7 bases at J, with 9 bases between the two ends. CDR3 length equals 13 residues. Germline V gene sequence: CDR1 MGHRA, CDR2 YSYEKL. CDR3 protein: CASSQERRGEAFF. The DNA of the CDR3 is TGCGCCAGCAGCCAAGAAAGGAGAGGTGAAGCTTTCTTT.

The V and J genes are TRBV27 and TRBJ2-6; possible D gene TRBD2, 5 bases. The germline V gene has CDR1 MNHEY and CDR2 SMNVEV (reference sequence). The CDR3 has 17 amino acids. The ends were cut back, 5 bases at V and 2 bases at J, with 16 bases in the middle. The CDR3 DNA reads as TGTGCCAGCAGTGGCGGGTTGGGATTACCTGGGGCCAACGTCCTGACTTTC. It yields the protein CASSGGLGLPGANVLTF.